This T cell receptor beta chain was sequenced for a study of shared clonotypes between healthy human individuals. Study outcomes and limitations: An expected dependence of interdonor clonotype sharing on sequencing depth was noted. Memory subsets had estimated richness that was generally smaller than that of naive subsets.

The germline V gene encodes CDR1 MDHEN and CDR2 SYDVKM. The J segment lost 6 bases and the V segment lost 0 bases, leaving 6 bases of the junction unmatched. This CDR3 comprises 15 residues. On this clone itself: Its target is unknown.

Partitioning of CD4+ cells yielded a CD45RA+ naive subset and a CD45RA-negative memory subset. It was across several immunoSEQ plates that each subset's genomic DNA was evenly split. Sequencing used immunoSEQ multiplex PCR; TCRdb keeps in-frame clones, though not all of them. Of some 2.3 million clones in the sample, roughly 93% were seen once. The chain combines TRBV28 with TRBJ1-2, with 8 bases matching TRBD1. The receptor was derived from a young man in good health. Some clones in this sample may be carry-over from other donors' samples. The sample taken for sequencing was naive CD4+ T cells from PBMCs. Indicated subset: CD45RA+ positively selected. The CDR3 DNA reads TGTGCCAGCAGTTTATGGGTACGGACAGGGCATGGCTACACCTTC. It specifies CASSLWVRTGHGYTF.